This T cell receptor (beta chain) emerged from a study of CD8+CD57+ T cells in acquired aplastic anemia. Study as a whole: Yields of DNA that came from sorted CD4+ and CD8+ cells averaged approximately 3.5 ug.

Genomic DNA, the template, was used for profiling of the TCR beta VDJ and CDR3. TCRdb independently ran MiXCR on the reads; one entry per CDR3 protein. The profile covers 180,000 or so distinct CDR3 sequences, with roughly 50% appearing a single time and 1.8% taken by the ten largest. Whoever was chosen for sequencing had shown CD8+CD57+ cell expansion by flow cytometry. Patient blood was sampled before any therapy had been received. Germline CDR1 and CDR2: SEHNR and FQNEAQ (reference sequence). This CDR3 contains 15 residues. Germline trimming cut 4 bases from V and 5 bases from J; bases unmatched to any gene: 9.

The clonotype originates from a human donor with aplastic anemia. This chain joins TRBV7-9 and TRBJ1-1; 8 bases map to TRBD1. The material sequenced was sorted CD4+, CD8+, or CD8+CD57+ T cells (not recorded which) from PBMCs. CDR3 DNA sequence: TGTGCCAGCAGCTCGGGTTCCAGGGGGCTAACTGAAGCTTTCTTT. Residues: CASSSGSRGLTEAFF. The whole variable domain, filled in from reference TRBV7-9 and TRBJ1-1, reads DTGVSQNPRHKITKRGQNVTFRCDPISEHNRLYWYRQTLGQGPEFLTYFQNEAQLEKSRLLSDRFSAERPKGSFSTLEIQRTEQGDSAMYLCASSSGSRGLTEAFFGQGTRLTVV.